The rows below give T cell receptor beta chains drawn from one sample of a study of blood T cell repertoires in COVID-19. The table came from immunoSEQ multiplex PCR; TCRdb's copy has only in-frame clones and leaves some out. The table lists some 190,000 clones, about 86% of them singletons. The sample comprised peripheral blood. Every receptor here comes from a man aged 18 to 30 with active or convalescent COVID-19. CDR3s include the opening cysteine and the closing phenylalanine or tryptophan. Fields, in order: J gene, V gene, D gene, CDR3 length, clone size, CDR3 DNA, CDR3 protein. A D gene is named only where the DNA matches it firmly. Only some rows state a clone size, as once, few, many or a class for expanded clones.

J: TRBJ2-5; V: TRBV5-1; D: -; length: 13; size: -; DNA: TGCGCCAGCAACAGGGATGGCCAAGAGACCCAGTACTTC; CDR3: CASNRDGQETQYF
J: TRBJ1-1; V: TRBV19; D: -; length: 13; size: -; DNA: TGTGCCAGTAGTATTGGGCCTCACACTGAAGCTTTCTTT; CDR3: CASSIGPHTEAFF
J: TRBJ1-1; V: TRBV9; D: TRBD1; length: 14; size: -; DNA: TGTGCCAGCAGCGCACAGGGGGCGCGAACTGAAGCTTTCTTT; CDR3: CASSAQGARTEAFF
J: TRBJ2-1; V: TRBV5-1; D: TRBD2; length: 18; size: -; DNA: TGCGCCAGCAGCCGGACCGGGACTAGCGTTACCTCCTACAATGAGCAGTTCTTC; CDR3: CASSRTGTSVTSYNEQFF
J: TRBJ2-1; V: TRBV6-2/TRBV6-3; D: TRBD2; length: 14; size: -; DNA: TGTGCCAGCAGCCTCCTAGCGGCCCCGGATGAGCAGTTCTTC; CDR3: CASSLLAAPDEQFF
J: TRBJ1-5; V: TRBV6-1; D: TRBD1; length: 19; size: -; DNA: TGTGCCAGCAGTGAAGCCCCGGGACAGTTAACGGGGGGCAATCAGCCCCAGCATTTT; CDR3: CASSEAPGQLTGGNQPQHF
J: TRBJ1-2; V: TRBV30; D: -; length: 12; size: -; DNA: TGTGCCCAAACGGACAGTCGCTATGGCTACACCTTC; CDR3: CAQTDSRYGYTF
J: TRBJ1-1; V: TRBV4-3; D: -; length: 17; size: once; DNA: TGCCCCAGCAGCCACGGACCTGGGGGGGGGCCCTACACTGAAGCTTTCTTT; CDR3: CPSSHGPGGGPYTEAFF
J: TRBJ2-1; V: TRBV5-1; D: TRBD2; length: 14; size: -; DNA: TGCGCCAGCAGCGAGCGGGAGCTCTGGGGTGAGCAGTTCTTC; CDR3: CASSERELWGEQFF
J: TRBJ2-3; V: TRBV6-4; D: -; length: 13; size: -; DNA: TGTGCCAGCAGTGCCCAAAGGGGGGATACGCAGTATTTT; CDR3: CASSAQRGDTQYF
J: TRBJ2-3; V: TRBV20-1; D: TRBD2; length: 16; size: -; DNA: TGCAGTGCTAGTGGCGCTAGCGGGACTAGCACAGATACGCAGTATTTT; CDR3: CSASGASGTSTDTQYF
J: TRBJ2-3; V: TRBV3-1/TRBV3-2; D: TRBD2; length: 15; size: -; DNA: TGTGCCAGCAGCCCCCCTGGCGGGAGGGTGGATACGCAGTATTTT; CDR3: CASSPPGGRVDTQYF
J: TRBJ2-2; V: TRBV5-4; D: TRBD2; length: 15; size: -; DNA: TGTGCCAGCAGCCCTACTAGCGGGAGGGCCCGGGAGCTGTTTTTT; CDR3: CASSPTSGRARELFF
J: TRBJ1-1; V: TRBV7-2; D: -; length: 15; size: -; DNA: TGTGCCAGCAGCTTATTCCGGGGTGGGATCACTGAAGCTTTCTTT; CDR3: CASSLFRGGITEAFF
J: TRBJ1-2; V: TRBV5-4; D: TRBD1; length: 15; size: few; DNA: TGTGCCAGCAGCTTTCCGGACAGGGGAGACTATGGCTACACCTTC; CDR3: CASSFPDRGDYGYTF
J: TRBJ2-5; V: TRBV6-6; D: TRBD1; length: 14; size: -; DNA: TGTGCCAGCAGTTACGGGGGGACAGGGGAGACCCAGTACTTC; CDR3: CASSYGGTGETQYF
J: TRBJ2-3; V: TRBV29-1; D: -; length: 11; size: -; DNA: TGCAGCGTTTCCGGCACAGATACGCAGTATTTT; CDR3: CSVSGTDTQYF
J: TRBJ2-1; V: TRBV6-4; D: TRBD2; length: 16; size: -; DNA: TGTGCCAGCAGTGGTTCCGCTAGCGGGAGTATCGTTGAGCAGTTCTTC; CDR3: CASSGSASGSIVEQFF
J: TRBJ1-6; V: TRBV10-3; D: -; length: 15; size: once; DNA: TGTGCCATTGCCCCGGCCAGGGACTCGAATTCACCCCTCCACTTT; CDR3: CAIAPARDSNSPLHF
J: TRBJ1-5; V: TRBV5-8; D: TRBD1; length: 16; size: -; DNA: TGTGCCAGCAGCTTGCATACAGGGGTCTTTAATCAGCCCCAGCATTTT; CDR3: CASSLHTGVFNQPQHF
J: TRBJ1-5; V: TRBV28; D: -; length: 15; size: few; DNA: TGTGCCAGCAGTTTGATGGGGGGGCGCGGTCAGCCCCAGCATTTT; CDR3: CASSLMGGRGQPQHF
J: TRBJ2-2; V: TRBV5-1; D: -; length: 14; size: -; DNA: TGCGCCAGCAGCTTGGTCGGAGGGACCGGGGAGCTGTTTTTT; CDR3: CASSLVGGTGELFF
J: TRBJ2-3; V: TRBV3-1/TRBV3-2; D: TRBD2; length: 15; size: few; DNA: TGTGCCAGCAGCCAGGGGGGGTTTCCGGCAGATACGCAGTATTTT; CDR3: CASSQGGFPADTQYF
J: TRBJ2-5; V: TRBV27; D: TRBD2; length: 17; size: -; DNA: TGTGCCAGCAGTTTATCGGCGGGAGGGCCAGCAGGGGAGACCCAGTACTTC; CDR3: CASSLSAGGPAGETQYF
J: TRBJ2-1; V: TRBV5-5; D: -; length: 14; size: -; DNA: TGTGCCAGCAGCTTGGACAGGGTAAGGAATGAGCAGTTCTTC; CDR3: CASSLDRVRNEQFF
J: TRBJ1-1; V: TRBV27; D: -; length: 13; size: -; DNA: TGTGCCAGCAGTTTACAGGGGAACACTGAAGCTTTCTTT; CDR3: CASSLQGNTEAFF
J: TRBJ2-2; V: TRBV14; D: TRBD2; length: 15; size: -; DNA: TGTGCCAGCAGCCCAGCGGGAGGGCTCTCCGGGGAGCTGTTTTTT; CDR3: CASSPAGGLSGELFF
J: TRBJ1-6; V: TRBV19; D: -; length: 15; size: -; DNA: TGTGCCAGTAGACTCGGCGGTCAATATAATTCACCCCTCCACTTT; CDR3: CASRLGGQYNSPLHF
J: TRBJ1-6; V: TRBV30; D: -; length: 17; size: -; DNA: TGTGCCTGGAGTGTATTCCCCGCCAGGGCAAATAATTCACCCCTCCACTTT; CDR3: CAWSVFPARANNSPLHF